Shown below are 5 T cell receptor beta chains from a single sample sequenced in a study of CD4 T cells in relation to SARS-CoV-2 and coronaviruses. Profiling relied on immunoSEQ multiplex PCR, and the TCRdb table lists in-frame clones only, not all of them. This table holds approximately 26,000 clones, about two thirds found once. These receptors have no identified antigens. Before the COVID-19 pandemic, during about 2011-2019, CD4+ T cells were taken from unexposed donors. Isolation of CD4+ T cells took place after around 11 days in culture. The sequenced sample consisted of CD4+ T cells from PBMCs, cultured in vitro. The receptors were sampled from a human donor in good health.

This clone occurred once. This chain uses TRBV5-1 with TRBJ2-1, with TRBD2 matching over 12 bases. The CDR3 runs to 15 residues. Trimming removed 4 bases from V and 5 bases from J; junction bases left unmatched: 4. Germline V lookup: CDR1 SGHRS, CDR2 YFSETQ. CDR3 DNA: TGCGCCAGCAGCACCTGGACTAGCGGGGACAATGAGCAGTTCTTC. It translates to CASSTWTSGDNEQFF.

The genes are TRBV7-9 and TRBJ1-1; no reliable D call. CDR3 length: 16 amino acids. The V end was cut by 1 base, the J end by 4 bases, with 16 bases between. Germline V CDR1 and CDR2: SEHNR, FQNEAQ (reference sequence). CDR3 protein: CASSLGVGTDRTEAFF. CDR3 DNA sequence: TGTGCCAGCAGCTTAGGGGTTGGTACGGATCGCACTGAAGCTTTCTTT.

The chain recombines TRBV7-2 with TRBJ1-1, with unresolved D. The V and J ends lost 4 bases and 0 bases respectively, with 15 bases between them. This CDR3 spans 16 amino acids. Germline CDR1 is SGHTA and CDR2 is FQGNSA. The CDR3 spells CASSSLPPSMNTEAFF. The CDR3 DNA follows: TGTGCCAGCAGCTCCCTTCCCCCGAGCATGAACACTGAAGCTTTCTTT.

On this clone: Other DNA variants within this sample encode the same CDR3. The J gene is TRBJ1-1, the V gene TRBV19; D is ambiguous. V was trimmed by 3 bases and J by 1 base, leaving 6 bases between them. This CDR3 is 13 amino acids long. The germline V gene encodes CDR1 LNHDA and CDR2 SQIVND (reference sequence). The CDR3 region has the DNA TGTGCCAGTAGTATCTCCCGGAACACTGAAGCTTTCTTT. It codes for CASSISRNTEAFF.

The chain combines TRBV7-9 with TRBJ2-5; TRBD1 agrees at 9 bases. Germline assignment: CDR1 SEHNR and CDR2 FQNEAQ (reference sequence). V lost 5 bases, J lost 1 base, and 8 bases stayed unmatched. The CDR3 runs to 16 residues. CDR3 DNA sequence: TGTGCCAGCAGCCCTAAACTGGGACAGGGCCAAGAGACCCAGTACTTC. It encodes CASSPKLGQGQETQYF. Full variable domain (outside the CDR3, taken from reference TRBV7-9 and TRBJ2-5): DTGVSQNPRHKITKRGQNVTFRCDPISEHNRLYWYRQTLGQGPEFLTYFQNEAQLEKSRLLSDRFSAERPKGSFSTLEIQRTEQGDSAMYLCASSPKLGQGQETQYFGPGTRLLVL.